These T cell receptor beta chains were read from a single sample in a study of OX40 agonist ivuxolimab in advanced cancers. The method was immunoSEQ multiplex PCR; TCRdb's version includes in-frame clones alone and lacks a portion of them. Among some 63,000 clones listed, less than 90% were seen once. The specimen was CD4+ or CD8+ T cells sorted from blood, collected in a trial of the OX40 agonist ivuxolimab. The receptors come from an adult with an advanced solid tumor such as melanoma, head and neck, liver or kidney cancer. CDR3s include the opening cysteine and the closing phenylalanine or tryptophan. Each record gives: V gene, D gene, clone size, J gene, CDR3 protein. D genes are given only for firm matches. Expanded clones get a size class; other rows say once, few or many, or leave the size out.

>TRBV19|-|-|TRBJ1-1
CASSPSPTAGRAFF
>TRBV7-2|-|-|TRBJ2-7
CASSLVGWQGGILSYEQYF
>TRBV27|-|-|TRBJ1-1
CASSLGMNTEAFF
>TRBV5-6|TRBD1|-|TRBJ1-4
CASSLGTGVRKLFF
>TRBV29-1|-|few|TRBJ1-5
CSVGAGQGQPQHF
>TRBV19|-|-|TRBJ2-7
CASSQKIAQAYEQYF
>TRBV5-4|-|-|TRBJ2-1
CASSLRDFHNEQFF
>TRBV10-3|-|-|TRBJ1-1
CAISDKVSTEAFF
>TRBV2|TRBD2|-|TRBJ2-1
CATLASGELSNEQFF
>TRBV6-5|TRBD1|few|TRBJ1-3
CASRTGNSGNTIYF
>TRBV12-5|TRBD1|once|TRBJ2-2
CASGALGTANTGELFF